Reported below is one T cell receptor beta chain. The sample belongs to a study of T cells in Graves' hyperthyroidism and ophthalmopathy. RNA transcripts provided the source from which TCR beta CDR3 regions were amplified. The TCR CDR3 first-round RT-PCR relied on the HTBI primer set. TCRdb fed the multiplex PCR reads into MiXCR, producing one record per CDR3 protein. The data hold about 840,000 distinct CDR3 sequences, with around 38% observed a single time. With 9 bases clipped from V and 4 bases from J, the junction kept 8 bases outside the gene matches. CDR3 size: 13 residues. Germline loops: CDR1 SNHLY, CDR2 FYNNEI.

The chain recombines TRBV2 with TRBJ1-1, with 7 bases fitting TRBD1. Sequenced sample: blood. This TCR derives from a man aged 18 to 29 with Graves' hyperthyroidism. CDR3 in DNA: TGTGCCAGTGCCCTGACAGGGCCCACTGAAGCTTTCTTT. Translating gives CASALTGPTEAFF.